This record concerns one T cell receptor (beta chain) sequence. Its antigen is as yet unknown. The data belong to a study of cytomegalovirus exposure and HLA in healthy donors. Notes on the study in general: Cytomegalovirus-associated TCR beta chains were listed, numbering some 170. The classifier, whose performance was assessed in both the original and validation cohorts, reportedly diagnosed cytomegalovirus status with high specificity and sensitivity. Within an earlier analysis, most TCR beta V segments proved productive either about 90% or about 30% of the time.

PCR employed 60 Vbeta and 13 Jbeta primers. Repertoires were generated with immunoSEQ multiplex PCR, while TCRdb's copy carries only in-frame clones and drops some. The sample contains tens of thousands of clones, less than 80% of which appear only once. Germline values: CDR1 SNHLY, CDR2 FYNNEI. The CDR3 length is 16 residues. With 1 base clipped from V and 7 bases from J, the junction kept 8 bases outside the gene matches. This receptor was identified in a woman aged 35 to 49 in good health and CMV-seronegative. Specimen: PBMCs. The chain recombines TRBV2 with TRBJ2-1; TRBD2 matches 9 bases. This CDR3 reads CASSEELAGESNEQFF. The CDR3 DNA sequence: TGTGCCAGCAGTGAAGAGTTAGCGGGAGAGAGTAATGAGCAGTTCTTC.